This T cell receptor beta chain was profiled in a study of OX40 agonist ivuxolimab in advanced cancers. Study background: The treatment was a fully human IgG2 OX40 agonist, ivuxolimab. Patients achieving partial responses numbered three: one hepatocellular carcinoma case and two cutaneous melanoma cases. Study conclusions and caveats: Clonal expansion from baseline to week 6 occurred in both CD4+ and CD8+ T cells. Normalized T-cell clonal expansion was also low in some nonresponders.

CDR1 and CDR2 (germline): PRHDT, FYEKMQ (reference sequence). V lost 1 base and J lost 1; bases outside the gene matches: 19. The CDR3 runs to 21 residues. As to this clone: What it recognizes is unknown.

Profiling relied on immunoSEQ multiplex PCR, and the TCRdb table lists in-frame clones only, not all of them. The sample records about 61,000 clones, under 90% being singletons. This TCR came from an adult with an advanced solid tumor such as melanoma, head and neck, liver or kidney cancer. The specimen was CD4+ or CD8+ T cells sorted from blood, collected in a trial of the OX40 agonist ivuxolimab. J is TRBJ2-3 and V is TRBV13; TRBD2 matches at 8 bases. The CDR3 DNA is TGTGCCAGCAGCTTAGTTTTCGATTACCGGGGACTAGGACTATGCACAGATACGCAGTATTTT. As protein: CASSLVFDYRGLGLCTDTQYF.